The following is a T cell receptor beta chain sequence with its context. As yet, its antigen is unknown. V lost 1 base and J lost 6, with 14 bases in between. Germline assignment: CDR1 SGHAT and CDR2 FQNNGV. The CDR3 totals 15 residues. This record belongs to a study of T-cell reconstitution after alpha-beta-depleted transplantation in children. The study, taken as a whole, reports: Roughly two months post-transplant, alpha-beta T cells reportedly originated from several hundred graft clones that had expanded. Where some patients showed high TCRbeta diversity at day 60, it came from recipient T cells and thymic progenitors that had survived. At one year after transplant, newly produced T cells mostly accounted for T-cell counts and diversity.

Preparation of the TCRbeta library involved a method that used unique molecular identifiers. TCRdb fed the PCR reads into MiXCR, producing one record per CDR3 protein. The table lists roughly 670,000 distinct CDR3 sequences, around 14% of them singletons. The sample was PBMCs, taken before TCRalphabeta/CD19-depleted stem cell transplant. The sequence was collected from a girl aged 2 to 9 with congenital amegakaryocytic thrombocytopenia, due to receive a stem cell transplant. V gene TRBV11-2 combines with J gene TRBJ2-3, with D perhaps matching TRBD2 (6 bases). CDR3 nucleotide sequence: TGTGCCAGCAGCTTAGTCGGGGGTTCTATCGATACGCAGTATTTT. It translates to CASSLVGGSIDTQYF.